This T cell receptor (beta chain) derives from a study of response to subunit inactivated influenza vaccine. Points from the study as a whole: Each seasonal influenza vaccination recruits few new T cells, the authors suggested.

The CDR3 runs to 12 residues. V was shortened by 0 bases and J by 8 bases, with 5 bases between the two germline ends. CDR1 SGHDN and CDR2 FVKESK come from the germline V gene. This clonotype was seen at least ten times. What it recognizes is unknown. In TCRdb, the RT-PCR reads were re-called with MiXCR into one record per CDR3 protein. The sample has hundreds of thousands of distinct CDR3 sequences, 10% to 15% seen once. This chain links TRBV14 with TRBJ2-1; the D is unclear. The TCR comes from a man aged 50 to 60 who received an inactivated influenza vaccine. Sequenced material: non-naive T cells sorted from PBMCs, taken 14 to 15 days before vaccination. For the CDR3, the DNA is TGTGCCAGCAGCCAAGAGTTACATGAGCAGTTCTTC. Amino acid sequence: CASSQELHEQFF.